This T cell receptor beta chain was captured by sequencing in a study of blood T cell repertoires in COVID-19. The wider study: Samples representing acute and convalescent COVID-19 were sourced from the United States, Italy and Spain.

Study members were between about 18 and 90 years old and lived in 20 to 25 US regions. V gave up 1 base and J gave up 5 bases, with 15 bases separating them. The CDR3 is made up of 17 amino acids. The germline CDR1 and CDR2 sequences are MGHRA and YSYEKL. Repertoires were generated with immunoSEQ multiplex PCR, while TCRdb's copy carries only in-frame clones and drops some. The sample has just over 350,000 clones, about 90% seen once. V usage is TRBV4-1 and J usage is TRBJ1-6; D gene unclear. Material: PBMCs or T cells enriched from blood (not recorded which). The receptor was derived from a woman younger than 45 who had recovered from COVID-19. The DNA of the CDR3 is TGCGCCAGCAGCCAAGTCTTGAGGCTATACAATAATTCACCCCTCCACTTT. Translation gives CASSQVLRLYNNSPLHF.